What follows describes a single T cell receptor beta chain. Each sample used at least 6 million PBMCs. CDR1 and CDR2 (germline): SGHNT, YENEEA. V lost 7 bases, J lost 3 bases, and 12 bases stayed unmatched. The CDR3 covers 16 residues. A second roughly 7 to 12 cycle PCR used barcoded and J-beta primers. MiXCR, run by TCRdb on the 5' RACE reads, gives a single entry per CDR3 protein. The table lists around 1.5 million distinct CDR3 sequences, 42% of them singletons, with around 8% in the top ten. The entry originates in a study of blood T cells in healthy people across ages. Overall study context: Per two T cells, template switching captured roughly one barcoded beta molecule.

Sequenced sample: blood. This sequence originates from a young woman in good health. V is TRBV11-3 and J is TRBJ2-7; 10 nucleotides match TRBD1. Here the CDR3 reads CASISPPGQGNYEQYF. CDR3 bases: TGTGCCAGCATCTCACCCCCGGGACAGGGGAACTACGAGCAGTACTTC.